A selection of T cell receptor beta chains follows, all from one sample in a study of regulatory T cells in long-lasting Graves disease. A single record per CDR3 protein comes from TCRdb applying MiXCR to the multiplex PCR reads. The repertoire holds 400,000 to 500,000 distinct CDR3 sequences, with around 20% as singletons. The specimen was peripheral blood mononuclear cells (PBMCs), collected when the disease was refractory, from a patient treated with antithyroid drugs. All receptors derive from a female donor with Graves disease. CDR3s include the opening cysteine and the closing phenylalanine or tryptophan. A D gene is named only where the DNA matches it firmly. Only some rows state a clone size, as once, few, many or a class for expanded clones.

TRBJ2-7 | many | NA | TRBV6-2/TRBV6-3 | CASSQRDTYYEQYF | TGTGCCAGCAGTCAAAGGGACACCTACTACGAGCAGTACTTC
TRBJ1-1 | many | NA | TRBV7-2 | CASSLSGARAEAFF | TGTGCCAGCAGCTTATCAGGGGCGCGCGCTGAAGCTTTCTTT
TRBJ1-2 | NA | TRBD1 | TRBV20-1 | CSATGQGPSGYGYTF | TGCAGTGCTACGGGACAGGGGCCTTCCGGCTATGGCTACACCTTC
TRBJ1-2 | NA | NA | TRBV4-3 | CASSQVIGGSGYGYTF | TGCGCCAGCAGCCAAGTAATTGGAGGTTCCGGCTATGGCTACACCTTC
TRBJ1-2 | NA | TRBD1 | TRBV3-1 | CASSQAGTDGYTF | TGTGCCAGCAGCCAAGCCGGGACAGATGGCTACACCTTC
TRBJ2-7 | many | NA | TRBV28 | CASSLRGGQSLHEQYF | TGTGCCAGCAGTTTGAGGGGGGGGCAGAGCCTCCACGAGCAGTACTTC
TRBJ2-7 | NA | TRBD1 | TRBV6-1 | CASRRDRGPDEQYF | TGTGCCAGCAGGCGGGACAGGGGGCCCGACGAGCAGTACTTC
TRBJ2-7 | NA | NA | TRBV10-3 | CATYNDPDEQYF | TGTGCCACCTACAATGACCCCGACGAGCAGTACTTC
TRBJ2-5 | NA | TRBD1 | TRBV5-4 | CASSTGTARGQETQYF | TGTGCCAGCAGCACCGGGACAGCACGTGGGCAAGAGACCCAGTACTTC
TRBJ2-2 | NA | TRBD2 | TRBV6-5 | CASSYRLAGSSGTGELFF | TGTGCCAGCAGTTACAGGCTAGCGGGATCGTCGGGCACCGGGGAGCTGTTTTTT
TRBJ1-6 | NA | TRBD1 | TRBV20-1 | CSATDRGFGSPLHF | TGCAGTGCTACGGACAGGGGGTTCGGTTCACCCCTCCACTTT
TRBJ2-7 | many | NA | TRBV28 | CASSLPDRDLSYEQYF | TGTGCCAGCAGTTTACCCGACAGGGACTTATCCTACGAGCAGTACTTC
TRBJ2-7 | many | NA | TRBV7-2 | CASSFIPPPYEQYF | TGTGCCAGCAGCTTTATACCCCCCCCCTACGAGCAGTACTTC
TRBJ2-3 | NA | TRBD2 | TRBV29-1 | CSAGLAGGAGTQYF | TGCAGCGCCGGACTAGCGGGAGGAGCGGGTACGCAGTATTTT
TRBJ1-1 | NA | TRBD1 | TRBV4-1 | CASSPGGNMRNTEAFF | TGCGCCAGCAGCCCAGGGGGCAACATGAGGAACACTGAAGCTTTCTTT
TRBJ2-7 | many | TRBD1 | TRBV27 | CASSSPRDRLYEQYF | TGTGCCAGCAGTTCACCGAGGGACAGGTTGTACGAGCAGTACTTC
TRBJ2-5 | NA | NA | TRBV5-1 | CASSLTAGSETQYF | TGCGCCAGCAGCTTGACAGCGGGCAGTGAGACCCAGTACTTC
TRBJ2-1 | few | NA | TRBV12-5 | CASGLGTLSSYNEQFF | TGTGCTAGTGGTTTGGGGACGCTTTCTTCCTACAATGAGCAGTTCTTC
TRBJ2-7 | many | NA | TRBV11-2 | CASSLDWGTALSYEQYF | TGTGCCAGCAGCTTAGATTGGGGGACTGCGCTTTCCTACGAGCAGTACTTC
TRBJ2-5 | few | TRBD1 | TRBV11-2 | CASSEQGGPFYVQYF | TGTGCCAGCAGCGAACAGGGGGGCCCATTTTACGTGCAGTACTTC
TRBJ1-3 | NA | TRBD1 | TRBV9 | CASSVEIWDSSGNTIYF | TGTGCCAGCAGCGTAGAGATATGGGACAGCTCTGGAAACACCATATATTTT
TRBJ2-3 | NA | NA | TRBV5-6 | CASSFPTRDTQYF | TGTGCCAGCAGCTTTCCCACCAGAGATACGCAGTATTTT
TRBJ1-5 | NA | NA | TRBV6-1 | CASRPAGQPQHF | TGTGCCAGCAGACCTGCAGGGCAGCCCCAGCATTTT
TRBJ2-3 | NA | NA | TRBV6-1 | CASTSGPYIDTQYF | TGTGCCAGCACTTCGGGACCCTACATCGATACGCAGTATTTT
TRBJ2-1 | NA | TRBD2 | TRBV3-1 | CASSQGSSGSYEQFF | TGTGCCAGCAGCCAAGGTTCTAGCGGGAGTTATGAGCAGTTCTTC
TRBJ2-7 | many | NA | TRBV20-1 | CSARGLGEGRYEQYF | TGCAGTGCTAGAGGGTTAGGCGAGGGGCGCTACGAGCAGTACTTC
TRBJ1-2 | NA | TRBD1 | TRBV28 | CASRQGQGALGYGHTF | TGTGCCAGCAGACAGGGACAGGGGGCGTTGGGCTATGGCCACACCTTC
TRBJ1-6 | few | NA | TRBV19 | CASSILNANSPLHF | TGTGCCAGTAGTATCTTGAATGCCAATTCACCCCTCCACTTT
TRBJ2-7 | NA | NA | TRBV7-9 | CASANEGVFYEQYF | TGTGCCAGCGCCAATGAGGGGGTTTTCTACGAGCAGTACTTC
TRBJ2-7 | many | TRBD2 | TRBV29-1 | CSVGGGYEQYF | TGCAGCGTGGGGGGGGGGTACGAGCAGTACTTC
TRBJ2-1 | NA | TRBD2 | TRBV5-6 | CASSGGVHGAQFF | TGTGCCAGCAGCGGGGGGGTCCATGGTGCGCAGTTCTTC
TRBJ1-2 | many | TRBD1 | TRBV6-1 | CASRYGDRGAYGYTF | TGTGCCAGCAGATATGGGGACAGGGGGGCCTATGGCTACACCTTC
TRBJ1-6 | NA | TRBD1 | TRBV7-9 | CASSLEGAGTPLHF | TGTGCCAGCAGCTTAGAGGGGGCAGGGACACCCCTCCACTTT
TRBJ2-5 | many | NA | TRBV3-1 | CASSQVGWNVETQYF | TGTGCCAGCAGCCAAGTGGGGTGGAACGTGGAGACCCAGTACTTC
TRBJ2-5 | few | NA | TRBV19 | CASTVPGRETQYF | TGTGCCAGTACCGTGCCCGGGCGAGAGACCCAGTACTTC
TRBJ1-1 | NA | TRBD1 | TRBV30 | CAWIHGQAEAFF | TGTGCCTGGATACATGGACAGGCTGAAGCTTTCTTT
TRBJ2-7 | many | NA | TRBV5-1 | CASSFQGLRDYEQYF | TGCGCCAGCAGCTTCCAGGGTTTACGGGACTACGAGCAGTACTTC
TRBJ2-2 | many | TRBD2 | TRBV11-2 | CASSLVLAGGRSLTGELFF | TGTGCCAGCAGCTTAGTCCTAGCGGGAGGCCGATCCCTGACCGGGGAGCTGTTTTTT
TRBJ1-6 | few | NA | TRBV20-1 | CSARTADYNSPLHF | TGCAGTGCCCGGACGGCGGATTATAATTCACCCCTCCACTTT
TRBJ1-1 | few | NA | TRBV20-1 | CSTRGSGNTEAFF | TGCAGTACCCGCGGATCCGGGAACACTGAAGCTTTCTTT
TRBJ1-2 | many | NA | TRBV20-1 | CSAEGGKYGYTF | TGCAGTGCCGAGGGGGGCAAGTATGGCTACACCTTC
TRBJ1-2 | many | TRBD1 | TRBV28 | CASSAPGQLYGYTF | TGTGCCAGCAGTGCTCCGGGACAGCTCTATGGCTACACCTTC
TRBJ2-2 | NA | NA | TRBV28 | CASSRVREMHTGELFF | TGTGCCAGCAGCCGAGTAAGGGAGATGCACACCGGGGAGCTGTTTTTT
TRBJ2-1 | many | TRBD2 | TRBV28 | CASSLLSGRSTYNEQFF | TGTGCCAGCAGTTTATTATCCGGGAGGTCGACCTACAATGAGCAGTTCTTC